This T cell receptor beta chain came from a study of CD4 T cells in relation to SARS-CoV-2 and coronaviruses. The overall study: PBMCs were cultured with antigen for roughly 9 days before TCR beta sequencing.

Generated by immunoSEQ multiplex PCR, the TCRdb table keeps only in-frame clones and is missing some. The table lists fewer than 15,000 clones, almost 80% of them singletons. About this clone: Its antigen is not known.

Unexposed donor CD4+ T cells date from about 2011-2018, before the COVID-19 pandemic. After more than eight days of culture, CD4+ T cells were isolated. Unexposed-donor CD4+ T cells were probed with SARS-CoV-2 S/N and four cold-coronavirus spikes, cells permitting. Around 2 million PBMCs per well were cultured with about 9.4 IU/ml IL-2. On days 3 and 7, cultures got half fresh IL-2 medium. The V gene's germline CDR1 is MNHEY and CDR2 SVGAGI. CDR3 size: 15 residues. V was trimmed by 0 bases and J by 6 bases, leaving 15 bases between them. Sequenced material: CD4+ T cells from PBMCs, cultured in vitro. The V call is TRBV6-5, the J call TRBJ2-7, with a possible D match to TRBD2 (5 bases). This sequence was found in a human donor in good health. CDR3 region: CASSYSNQPAGEQYF. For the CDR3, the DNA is TGTGCCAGCAGTTACTCGAATCAGCCGGCGGGCGAGCAGTACTTC.